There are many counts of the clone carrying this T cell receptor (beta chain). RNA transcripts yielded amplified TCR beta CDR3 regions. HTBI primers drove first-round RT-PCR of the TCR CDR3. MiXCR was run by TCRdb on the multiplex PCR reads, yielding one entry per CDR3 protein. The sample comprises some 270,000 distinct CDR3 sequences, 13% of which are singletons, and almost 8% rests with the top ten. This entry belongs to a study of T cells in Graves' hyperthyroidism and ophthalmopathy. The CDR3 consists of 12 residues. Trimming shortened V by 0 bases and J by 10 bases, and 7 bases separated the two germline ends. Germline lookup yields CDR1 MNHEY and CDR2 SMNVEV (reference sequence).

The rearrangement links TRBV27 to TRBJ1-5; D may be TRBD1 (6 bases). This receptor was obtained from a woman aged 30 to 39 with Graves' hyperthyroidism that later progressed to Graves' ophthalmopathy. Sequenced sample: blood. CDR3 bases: TGTGCCAGCAGTTTATCGGGGGGCCCCCAGCATTTT. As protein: CASSLSGGPQHF.